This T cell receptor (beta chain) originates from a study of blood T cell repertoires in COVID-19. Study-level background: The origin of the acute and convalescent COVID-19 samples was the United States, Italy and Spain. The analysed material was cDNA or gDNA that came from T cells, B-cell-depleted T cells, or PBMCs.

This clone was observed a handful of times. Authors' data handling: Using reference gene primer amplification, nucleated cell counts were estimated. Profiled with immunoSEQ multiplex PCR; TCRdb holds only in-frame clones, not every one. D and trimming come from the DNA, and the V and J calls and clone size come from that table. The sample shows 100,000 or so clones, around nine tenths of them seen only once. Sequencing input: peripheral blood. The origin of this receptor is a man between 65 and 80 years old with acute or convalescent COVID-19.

CDR3 residues: CASSNHRGKQYF. The CDR3 coding sequence is TGTGCCAGCAGTAACCACAGGGGGAAGCAGTACTTC. The chain joins TRBV12-3 or TRBV12-4 to TRBJ2-7, with 8 bases lining up with TRBD1. The CDR3 runs 12 residues. J was trimmed by 8 bases and V by 5 bases; bases with no gene match: 5.